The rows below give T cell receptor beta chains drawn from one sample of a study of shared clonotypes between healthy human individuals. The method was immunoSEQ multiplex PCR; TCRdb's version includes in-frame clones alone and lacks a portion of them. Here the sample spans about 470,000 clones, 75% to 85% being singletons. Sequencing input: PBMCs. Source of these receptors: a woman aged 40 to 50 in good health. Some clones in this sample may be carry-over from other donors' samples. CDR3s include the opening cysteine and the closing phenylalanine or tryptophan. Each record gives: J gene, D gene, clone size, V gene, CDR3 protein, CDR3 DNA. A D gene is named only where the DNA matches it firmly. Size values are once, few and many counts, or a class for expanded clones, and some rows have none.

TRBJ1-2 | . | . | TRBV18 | CASSPAGGTNYGYTF | TGTGCCAGCTCACCAGCGGGCGGAACTAACTATGGCTACACCTTC
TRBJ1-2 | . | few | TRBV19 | CASSMSAGLNGYTF | TGTGCCAGTAGTATGTCAGCAGGGTTGAATGGCTACACCTTC
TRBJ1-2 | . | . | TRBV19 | CASSIRTGNYGYTF | TGTGCCAGTAGTATCCGGACCGGGAACTATGGCTACACCTTC
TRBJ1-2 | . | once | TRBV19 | CASSIGRDYGYTF | TGTGCCAGTAGTATAGGGAGGGACTATGGCTACACCTTC
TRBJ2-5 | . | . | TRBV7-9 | CASSHDGHEKYF | TGTGCCAGCAGCCATGATGGACACGAAAAGTACTTC
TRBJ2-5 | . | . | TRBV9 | CASSAVWGAQETQYF | TGTGCCAGCAGTGCTGTCTGGGGGGCCCAAGAGACCCAGTACTTC
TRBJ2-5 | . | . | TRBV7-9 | CASSLMSIETQYF | TGTGCCAGCAGCTTGATGTCAATAGAGACCCAGTACTTC
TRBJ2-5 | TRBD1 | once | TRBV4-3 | CASSQTTGQQETQYF | TGCGCCAGCAGCCAAACGACAGGGCAACAAGAGACCCAGTACTTC
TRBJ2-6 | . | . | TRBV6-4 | CASSAQGSNVLTF | TGTGCCAGCAGTGCACAGGGCTCCAACGTCCTGACTTTC
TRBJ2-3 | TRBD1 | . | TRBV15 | CATSRDRTGADTQYF | TGTGCCACCAGCAGAGACCGGACAGGGGCAGATACGCAGTATTTT
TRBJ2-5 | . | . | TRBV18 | CASSPPSRVETQYF | TGTGCCAGCTCACCCCCTTCTAGGGTCGAGACCCAGTACTTC
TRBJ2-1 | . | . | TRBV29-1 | CSVVESYNEQFF | TGCAGCGTTGTTGAATCCTACAATGAGCAGTTCTTC
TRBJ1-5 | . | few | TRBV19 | CASTTRGHQPQHF | TGTGCCAGTACCACCAGGGGTCACCAGCCCCAGCATTTT
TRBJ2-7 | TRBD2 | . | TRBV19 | CASSILAGEQYF | TGTGCCAGTAGTATACTAGCGGGCGAGCAGTACTTC
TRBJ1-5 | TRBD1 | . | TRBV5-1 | CASSLGQANQPQHF | TGCGCCAGCAGCTTAGGACAGGCTAATCAGCCCCAGCATTTT
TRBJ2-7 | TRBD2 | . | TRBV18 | CASSDGLAGYEQYF | TGTGCCAGCTCAGACGGACTAGCGGGCTACGAGCAGTACTTC
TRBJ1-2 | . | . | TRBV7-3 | CASSLMGGMGGYTF | TGTGCCAGCAGCTTAATGGGGGGTATGGGTGGCTACACCTTC